These 12 T cell receptor beta chains originate from one sample sequenced in a study of T cells in tumors and immune-related adverse events. Sequenced by immunoSEQ multiplex PCR; TCRdb stores in-frame clones only, minus some. The data show more than 7,000 clones, approximately 94% seen once. The sample in question was lymph node tissue, obtained from a patient treated with anti-PD-1 therapy. Receptors were obtained from a female donor with metastatic renal cell carcinoma.

V gene TRBV4-3 combines with J gene TRBJ2-2; D is perhaps TRBD1 (6 bases). CDR1 is LGHNA and CDR2 is YSLEER in the germline V gene. This CDR3 is 16 amino acids long. The V end was cut by 0 bases, the J end by 3 bases, with 11 bases between. The DNA of the CDR3 is TGCGCCAGCAGCCAAGATCAGGGGACCTACACCGGGGAGCTGTTTTTT. It is translated as CASSQDQGTYTGELFF.

The chain is built from TRBV7-7 and TRBJ2-1; perhaps TRBD2 as D (6 bases). Germline loops: CDR1 SSHAT, CDR2 FNYEAQ (reference sequence). The CDR3 spans 14 residues. With 1 base removed from V and 6 bases from J, the gap between germline ends came to 10 bases. In DNA form, the CDR3 reads TGTGCCAGCAGCTTAGGGGAGGAGTCCAATGAGCAGTTCTTC. It is translated as CASSLGEESNEQFF.

V and J are TRBV2 and TRBJ1-1, with a weak D call TRBD1 (6 bases). Trimming stripped 4 bases from V and 2 bases from J, with 14 bases between. Germline V gene data show CDR1 as SNHLY and CDR2 as FYNNEI. The CDR3 covers 15 residues. The CDR3 bases are TGTGCCAGCAGTGCCAGACGACAGGTTAACACTGAAGCTTTCTTT. This gives the protein CASSARRQVNTEAFF.

This sequence joins TRBV27 and TRBJ2-7; D is unresolved. The germline gives CDR1 MNHEY, CDR2 SMNVEV (reference sequence). The CDR3 runs 13 residues. Deletions cut 5 bases from V and 2 bases from J, with 10 bases between. CDR3 nucleotide sequence: TGTGCCAGCAGTGTAGCCCTAACCTACGAGCAGTACTTC. The encoded protein is CASSVALTYEQYF.

V gene TRBV27 combines with J gene TRBJ2-3, with TRBD2 identical over 7 bases. This CDR3 contains 15 residues. Germline CDR1 and CDR2: MNHEY and SMNVEV (reference sequence). J was trimmed by 2 bases and V by 6 bases; bases with no gene match: 8. This CDR3 reads CASRSGTTHTDTQYF. Written as DNA, the CDR3 is TGTGCCAGCAGGTCCGGGACTACTCACACAGATACGCAGTATTTT.

J is TRBJ1-2 and V is TRBV10-2; D ambiguous. Germline-derived CDR1 and CDR2 are WSHSY and SAAADI. The germline V and J ends were trimmed by 6 bases and 2 bases, with 13 bases remaining between them. This CDR3 spans 14 amino acids. The CDR3 nucleotides are TGCGCCAGCAGCCTCGATGGGAGAAACTATGGCTACACCTTC. Translated: CASSLDGRNYGYTF.

This clone was observed a single time. The chain employs TRBV6-5 and TRBJ2-5; the match to TRBD2 covers 11 bases. CDR1 and CDR2 (germline): MNHEY, SVGAGI. The CDR3 loop spans 14 amino acids. The V segment lost 6 bases and the J segment 5 bases; nucleotides outside the gene matches: 5. CDR3 nucleotide sequence: TGTGCCAGCAGCTCTCTAGCGGGAGGCGAGACCCAGTACTTC. Translated: CASSSLAGGETQYF.

The chain uses TRBV5-4 and TRBJ1-5, with D tentatively TRBD1 (6 bases). This CDR3 has 13 residues. Germline CDR1 reads SGHNT; CDR2 reads YYREEE (reference sequence). Trimming removed 1 base from V and 7 bases from J, with 9 bases in between. As DNA, the CDR3 is TGTGCCAGCAGCTTGTGGGGGCACCAGCCCCAGCATTTT. Translating it yields CASSLWGHQPQHF.

This clone was observed a single time. This chain joins TRBV7-2 and TRBJ2-7; TRBD1 matches at 10 bases. J lost 7 bases, V lost 5 bases, and 8 bases had no gene match. Germline CDR1 is SGHTA and CDR2 is FQGNSA. This CDR3 is 14 amino acids long. CDR3 sequence reads: CASSPRTGGTEQYF. DNA for the CDR3: TGTGCCAGCAGCCCACGGACAGGGGGAACAGAGCAGTACTTC.

The chain combines TRBV19 with TRBJ2-6, with D uncertain. Germline-derived CDR1 and CDR2 are LNHDA and SQIVND (reference sequence). Trimming stripped 5 bases from V and 0 bases from J, with 5 bases between. CDR3 size: 14 residues. CDR3 protein: CASSDNSGANVLTF. The CDR3 nucleotides are TGTGCCAGTAGTGACAACTCTGGGGCCAACGTCCTGACTTTC.

The chain uses TRBV7-9 and TRBJ2-1; D not certain. Germline V gene lookup returns CDR1 SEHNR and CDR2 FQNEAQ (reference sequence). Trimming took 5 bases from V and 9 from J, leaving 11 bases between them. The CDR3 contains 12 residues. In DNA, the CDR3 is TGTGCCAGCAGCCCCTGGGCAATTGAGCAGTTCTTC. This sequence encodes CASSPWAIEQFF.

This chain uses TRBV5-1 with TRBJ2-7; the D gene could be TRBD1 or TRBD2 (6 bases each). Germline loops: CDR1 SGHRS, CDR2 YFSETQ. The CDR3 extends over 16 amino acids. The V end was cut by 2 bases, the J end by 7 bases, with 22 bases between. CDR3 region: CASSFPGAQGMGEQYF. The CDR3 bases are TGCGCCAGCAGCTTTCCGGGGGCTCAGGGGATGGGGGAGCAGTACTTC.